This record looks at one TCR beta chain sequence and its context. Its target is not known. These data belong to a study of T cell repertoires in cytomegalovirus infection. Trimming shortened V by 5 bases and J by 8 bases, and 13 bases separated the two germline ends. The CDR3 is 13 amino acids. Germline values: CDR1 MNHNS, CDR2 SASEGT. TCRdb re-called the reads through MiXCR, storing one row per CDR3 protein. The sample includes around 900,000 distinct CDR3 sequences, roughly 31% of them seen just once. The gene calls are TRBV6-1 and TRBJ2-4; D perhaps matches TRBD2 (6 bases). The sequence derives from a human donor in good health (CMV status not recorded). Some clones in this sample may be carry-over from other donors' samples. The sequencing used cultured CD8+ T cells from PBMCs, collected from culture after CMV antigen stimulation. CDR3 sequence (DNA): TGTGCCAGCAGTTTCGGGGGAAGGGACATTCAGTACTTC. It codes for CASSFGGRDIQYF.